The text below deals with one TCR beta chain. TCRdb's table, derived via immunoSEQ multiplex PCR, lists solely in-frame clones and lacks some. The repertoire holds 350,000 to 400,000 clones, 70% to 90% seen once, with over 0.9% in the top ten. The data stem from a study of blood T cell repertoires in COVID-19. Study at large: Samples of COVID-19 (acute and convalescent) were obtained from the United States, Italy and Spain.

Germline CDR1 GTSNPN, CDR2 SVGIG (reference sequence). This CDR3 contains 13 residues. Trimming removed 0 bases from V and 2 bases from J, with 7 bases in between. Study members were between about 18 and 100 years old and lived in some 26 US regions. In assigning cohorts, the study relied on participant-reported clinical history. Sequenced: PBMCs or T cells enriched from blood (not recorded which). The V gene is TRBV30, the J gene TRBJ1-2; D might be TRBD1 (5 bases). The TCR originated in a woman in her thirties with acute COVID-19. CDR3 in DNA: TGTGCCTGGAGTGTACGGGGGAACTATGGCTACACCTTC. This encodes CAWSVRGNYGYTF.